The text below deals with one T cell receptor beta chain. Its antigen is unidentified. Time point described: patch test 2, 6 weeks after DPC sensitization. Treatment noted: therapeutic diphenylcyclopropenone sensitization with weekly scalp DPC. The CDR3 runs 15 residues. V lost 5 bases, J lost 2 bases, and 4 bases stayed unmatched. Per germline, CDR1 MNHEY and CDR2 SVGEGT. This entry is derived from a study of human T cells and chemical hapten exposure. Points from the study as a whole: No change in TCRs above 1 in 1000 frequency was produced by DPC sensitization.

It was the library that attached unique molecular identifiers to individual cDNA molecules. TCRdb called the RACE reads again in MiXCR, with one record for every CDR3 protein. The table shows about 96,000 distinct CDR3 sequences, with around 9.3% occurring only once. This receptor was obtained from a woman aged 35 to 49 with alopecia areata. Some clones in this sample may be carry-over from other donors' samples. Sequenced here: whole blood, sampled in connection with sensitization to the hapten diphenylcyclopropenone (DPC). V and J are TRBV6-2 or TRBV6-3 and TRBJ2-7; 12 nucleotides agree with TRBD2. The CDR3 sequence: CASSPRTSGAYEQYF. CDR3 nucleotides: TGTGCCAGCAGTCCCAGGACTAGCGGGGCCTACGAGCAGTACTTC.